This T cell receptor beta chain was sequenced for a study of blood T cell repertoires in COVID-19. About the study: COVID-19 samples collected from the United States, Italy and Spain covered acute and convalescent phases.

Authors' processing steps: Nucleated cell counts were estimated from reference gene primer amplification. Profiled with immunoSEQ multiplex PCR; TCRdb holds only in-frame clones, not every one. Clone size and V and J calls were adopted from that table, with D and trimming inferred from the DNA. The sample includes approximately 180,000 clones, roughly 88% of them seen just once. In terms of age and location, participants ranged from about 18 to 89 years and lived in about two dozen US areas. V was pared by 5 bases and J by 9 bases, with 17 bases between. The germline V gene has CDR1 SEHNR and CDR2 FQNEAQ (reference sequence). This CDR3 region has 14 residues.

V is TRBV7-9 and J is TRBJ2-1, with a weak D call TRBD2 (5 bases). This sequence was found in a middle-aged man who had recovered from COVID-19. Sequenced sample: PBMCs or T cells enriched from blood (not recorded which). The CDR3 region is CASSQNWEYGEQFF. For the CDR3, the DNA is TGTGCCAGCAGCCAGAACTGGGAGTACGGTGAGCAGTTCTTC.